This is a list of T cell receptor beta chains from one sample in a study of shared T cell receptors in the human thymus. Clones were sequenced by immunoSEQ multiplex PCR, and TCRdb holds only the in-frame ones, with some missing. The repertoire holds over 450,000 clones, with around 82% as singletons. Separately, the same data were catalogued under a study of human thymus T cells.

The sample comprised thymocytes. All receptors come from a boy less than two years old with a congenital heart defect. Each CDR3 is given with its conserved first and last residue. D genes are given only for firm matches. Size is stated for part of the rows, as once, few or many counts, or as a class when the clone is expanded.

V	D	size	J	CDR3	DNA
TRBV6-1	TRBD1	-	TRBJ1-5	CASSHRQGVEPQHF	TGTGCCAGCAGTCACCGACAGGGTGTGGAGCCCCAGCATTTT
TRBV7-2	TRBD2	-	TRBJ2-7	CASSFGGAPLPYEQYF	TGTGCCAGCAGCTTCGGGGGGGCCCCTCTTCCCTACGAGCAGTACTTC
TRBV4-3	-	-	TRBJ2-1	CASSQSNTEYNEQFF	TGCGCCAGCAGCCAGAGCAATACAGAGTACAATGAGCAGTTCTTC
TRBV29-1	TRBD2	-	TRBJ2-5	CSVEGPGGPGLETQYF	TGCAGCGTTGAAGGTCCGGGAGGGCCGGGGCTAGAGACCCAGTACTTC
TRBV11-2	-	-	TRBJ2-5	CASSGDILGMQETQYF	TGTGCCAGCAGCGGCGACATACTAGGAATGCAAGAGACCCAGTACTTC
TRBV6-6	TRBD1	few	TRBJ2-7	CASSNPDRADEQYF	TGTGCCAGCAGTAACCCCGACAGGGCTGACGAGCAGTACTTC
TRBV6-5	-	once	TRBJ2-2	CASRALSHTGELFF	TGTGCCAGCAGAGCACTCTCTCACACCGGGGAGCTGTTTTTT
TRBV7-9	TRBD2	-	TRBJ2-3	CASSLVGREGTDTQYF	TGTGCCAGCAGCTTAGTAGGGCGGGAGGGCACAGATACGCAGTATTTT
TRBV6-5	TRBD2	once	TRBJ2-3	CASRPSGSLTDTQYF	TGTGCCAGCAGACCTAGCGGGAGTCTAACAGATACGCAGTATTTT
TRBV6-6	TRBD2	-	TRBJ2-7	CASSYSGTTYEQYF	TGTGCCAGCAGTTACTCCGGGACTACCTACGAGCAGTACTTC
TRBV19	TRBD1	few	TRBJ2-4	CASSSDRAFGKNIQYF	TGTGCCAGTAGCTCAGACAGGGCCTTTGGCAAAAACATTCAGTACTTC
TRBV28	-	-	TRBJ2-7	CASSPTITLYEQYF	TGTGCCAGCAGCCCGACTATTACCCTCTACGAGCAGTACTTC
TRBV28	-	once	TRBJ2-2	CASSLTGRGAGELFF	TGTGCCAGCAGTTTGACGGGGCGGGGAGCCGGGGAGCTGTTTTTT
TRBV27	-	-	TRBJ2-7	CASSLGPSHEQYF	TGTGCCAGCAGTTTGGGCCCCTCCCACGAGCAGTACTTC
TRBV5-8	TRBD1	-	TRBJ1-1	CASSTRQGMNTEAFF	TGTGCCAGCAGCACCCGACAGGGGATGAACACTGAAGCTTTCTTT
TRBV28	TRBD2	few	TRBJ2-2	CASSLCRASGRATGELFF	TGTGCCAGCAGTTTATGCCGGGCTAGCGGGAGGGCCACCGGGGAGCTGTTTTTT
TRBV6-1	-	-	TRBJ1-5	CASSPRGDSNQPQHF	TGTGCCAGCAGTCCCCGGGGTGATAGCAATCAGCCCCAGCATTTT
TRBV6-1	-	-	TRBJ1-2	CASSEALGRNYGYTF	TGTGCCAGCAGTGAAGCGTTGGGCAGGAATTATGGCTACACCTTC
TRBV14	TRBD1	once	TRBJ2-7	CASSQTLGQGTSYEQYF	TGTGCCAGCAGCCAAACGCTAGGACAGGGGACCTCCTACGAGCAGTACTTC
TRBV7-9	TRBD2	-	TRBJ2-2	CASSLTRLAPNTGELFF	TGTGCCAGCAGCTTAACTCGACTAGCTCCGAACACCGGGGAGCTGTTTTTT
TRBV19	-	-	TRBJ2-1	CASKVGGGIYNEQFF	TGTGCCAGTAAAGTAGGCGGAGGGATCTACAATGAGCAGTTCTTC
TRBV14	TRBD2	-	TRBJ2-7	CASSKIAGSSYEQYF	TGTGCCAGCAGCAAGATAGCGGGATCCTCCTACGAGCAGTACTTC
TRBV18	TRBD1	-	TRBJ1-4	CASSPPPGQGLEKLFF	TGTGCCAGCTCACCACCACCGGGACAGGGCTTGGAAAAACTGTTTTTT
TRBV11-2	-	few	TRBJ1-5	CASSLGEADSNQPQHF	TGTGCCAGCAGCTTAGGGGAAGCGGACAGTAATCAGCCCCAGCATTTT
TRBV7-8	-	-	TRBJ1-5	CASSLALAGLDQPQHF	TGTGCCAGCAGCTTAGCGCTTGCGGGGCTGGATCAGCCCCAGCATTTT
TRBV11-1	-	-	TRBJ2-1	CASSQPGESGKNEQFF	TGTGCCAGCAGCCAACCAGGGGAGAGTGGGAAGAATGAGCAGTTCTTC
TRBV7-2	-	-	TRBJ1-3	CASSLGGPGSGNTIYF	TGTGCCAGCAGCTTGGGCGGGCCCGGATCTGGAAACACCATATATTTT
TRBV4-1	TRBD1	-	TRBJ2-7	CASSRGISTGSSYEQYF	TGCGCCAGCAGCCGAGGAATCTCGACAGGGAGCTCCTACGAGCAGTACTTC
TRBV4-3	-	-	TRBJ2-1	CASSPYRGLSSYNEQFF	TGCGCCAGCAGCCCCTATCGCGGGTTAAGCTCCTACAATGAGCAGTTCTTC
TRBV4-2	TRBD2	-	TRBJ2-4	CASSHDGGSGRGPLAKNIQYF	TGTGCCAGCAGCCACGATGGTGGTAGCGGGCGAGGCCCCCTAGCCAAAAACATTCAGTACTTC
TRBV7-2	TRBD1	-	TRBJ2-7	CASSFRDRGPYEQYF	TGTGCCAGCAGTTTCCGGGACAGGGGGCCCTACGAGCAGTACTTC
TRBV10-2	-	-	TRBJ1-1	CASSEGRTEAFF	TGCGCCAGCAGTGAGGGGCGCACTGAAGCTTTCTTT
TRBV5-1	TRBD2	-	TRBJ2-3	CASSLGTSGATDTQYF	TGCGCCAGCAGCTTAGGGACTAGCGGAGCCACAGATACGCAGTATTTT
TRBV7-8	TRBD1	-	TRBJ1-2	CASSLSSGQGAYGYTF	TGTGCCAGCAGCTTGTCGTCGGGACAGGGCGCCTATGGCTACACCTTC
TRBV27	TRBD2	-	TRBJ2-2	CASSMGLATTGELFF	TGTGCCAGCAGTATGGGACTAGCGACCACCGGGGAGCTGTTTTTT
TRBV15	-	-	TRBJ2-1	CATQAGGGWSDQYNEQFF	TGTGCCACCCAAGCAGGAGGGGGCTGGTCGGACCAGTACAATGAGCAGTTCTTC
TRBV5-1	TRBD1	once	TRBJ2-5	CASTRGRQGVPSRETQYF	TGCGCCAGCACCAGGGGAAGGCAGGGGGTCCCGTCGAGGGAGACCCAGTACTTC
TRBV19	-	-	TRBJ2-1	CASSIGRDMQTHEQFF	TGTGCCAGTAGTATCGGCCGGGACATGCAGACCCATGAGCAGTTCTTC
TRBV5-4	-	once	TRBJ2-3	CASSLARDTRTDTQYF	TGTGCCAGCAGCTTGGCCCGGGACACCCGCACAGATACGCAGTATTTT
TRBV4-3	TRBD2	-	TRBJ2-1	CASSHTGTRDGQFF	TGCGCCAGCAGCCACACCGGGACTAGGGATGGGCAGTTCTTC
TRBV4-3	-	-	TRBJ2-7	CASSQDLSFLHEQYF	TGCGCCAGCAGCCAAGATCTGAGTTTCCTCCACGAGCAGTACTTC
TRBV7-6	-	once	TRBJ2-5	CASSFGGLQETQYF	TGTGCCAGCAGCTTCGGGGGTCTCCAAGAGACCCAGTACTTC